This record looks at one TCR beta chain sequence and its context. Its cognate antigen is unknown. Assay used: immunoSEQ multiplex PCR; TCRdb lists only in-frame clones, some missing. The data contain about 31,000 clones, roughly 83% of them singletons. Trimming took 1 base from V and 0 from J, leaving 6 bases between them. The CDR3 consists of 14 residues. From germline, CDR1 is SGHVS and CDR2 FNYEAQ. These data originate in a study of graft-versus-host responses after intestinal transplantation. Study-wide findings and caveats: The study associated peak circulating GvH clone levels with early post-transplant HvG declines.

This clonotype was obtained from a human donor who received an intestinal transplant. This specimen was unstimulated CD8+ T cells sorted from spleen or lymph node cells, taken before intestinal transplant. This chain links TRBV7-6 with TRBJ2-5; the D is unclear. CDR3 region: CASSLVAYQETQYF. CDR3 bases: TGTGCCAGCAGCTTAGTCGCGTACCAAGAGACCCAGTACTTC.